Listed below are T cell receptor beta chains from one sample, sequenced in a study of spatial heterogeneity in lung cancer. MiXCR was run by TCRdb on the 5' RACE reads, yielding one entry per CDR3 protein. The sample has 26,000 or so distinct CDR3 sequences, about 8.1% seen once. The source material was PBMCs, sampled at surgery. These receptor sequences come from a female donor with early-stage non-small cell lung cancer. Both conserved end residues are part of each CDR3. D genes are given only for firm matches. Some rows mark clone size as missing; the rest say once, few, many or name a class of expanded clone.

D	size	V	J	DNA	CDR3
.	many	TRBV20-1	TRBJ2-7	TGCAGTGCTAGAGATGCAGGCGGAGGGCACGAGCAGTACTTC	CSARDAGGGHEQYF
.	many	TRBV19	TRBJ2-6	TGTGCCAGTAGTATGGTCAGCTCTGGGGCCAACGTCCTGACTTTC	CASSMVSSGANVLTF
.	.	TRBV12-3/TRBV12-4	TRBJ1-5	TGTGCCAGCAGCCTTTGGGGGCCCCAGCCCCAGCATTTT	CASSLWGPQPQHF
TRBD1	.	TRBV7-2	TRBJ1-1	TGTGCCAGCAGCCTGATACAGGGGGTAGGGACTGAAGCTTTCTTT	CASSLIQGVGTEAFF
.	.	TRBV7-8	TRBJ1-6	TGTGCCAGCAGCTCGGACCGGGGTTATGGTTCACCCCTCCACTTT	CASSSDRGYGSPLHF
.	many	TRBV29-1	TRBJ2-7	TGCAGCGTTGACGGGGGCGAGACCTACGAGCAGTACTTC	CSVDGGETYEQYF
.	.	TRBV20-1	TRBJ1-2	TGCAGTGCTAGCTCGAATGGCTACACCTTC	CSASSNGYTF
TRBD1	few	TRBV7-9	TRBJ1-1	TGTGCCAGCAGCTTAGGTGTATTCAGGGGGACTAAGTTGGGCACTGAAGCTTTCTTT	CASSLGVFRGTKLGTEAFF
.	many	TRBV7-9	TRBJ1-5	TGTGCCAGCAGCTTAGGAGAGAATAGCAATCAGCCCCAGCATTTT	CASSLGENSNQPQHF
TRBD1	many	TRBV15	TRBJ2-1	TGTGCCACCACCACAGGGGGTAGCTCCTACAATGAGCAGTTCTTC	CATTTGGSSYNEQFF
TRBD1	many	TRBV4-1	TRBJ1-6	TGCGCCAGCAGCCAACTACTATCTACCCGCTGGGCAGGGGGTAATAATTCACCCCTCCACTTT	CASSQLLSTRWAGGNNSPLHF
.	medium-sized	TRBV7-2	TRBJ2-1	TGTGCCAGCAGCTTGGGGCTCCCAAATGAGCAGTTCTTC	CASSLGLPNEQFF
.	few	TRBV2	TRBJ1-5	TGTGCCAGCAGTCCTACAGGGCAAGGGCAGCCCCAGCATTTT	CASSPTGQGQPQHF
.	many	TRBV7-8	TRBJ2-1	TGTGCCAGCAGCTCACGACGGGTCTGGCCACTATCAAATGAGCAGTTCTTC	CASSSRRVWPLSNEQFF
.	.	TRBV9	TRBJ2-6	TGTGCCAGCAGCGTAGCTGTCTCTGGGGCCAACGTCCTGACTTTC	CASSVAVSGANVLTF
TRBD2	many	TRBV20-1	TRBJ2-3	TGCAGTGCCCCAATGCCGGGCGGGAGTGCAGATACGCAGTATTTT	CSAPMPGGSADTQYF
TRBD2	many	TRBV6-5	TRBJ2-1	TGTGCCAGCAGCTACGGTGGTAGCGGGAGTTATGAGCAGTTCTTC	CASSYGGSGSYEQFF
.	few	TRBV7-7	TRBJ2-7	TGTGCCAGCAGCTTAGGGCAGGGGAGCACCTACGAGCAGTACTTC	CASSLGQGSTYEQYF
.	many	TRBV7-3	TRBJ2-5	TGTGCCAGCAGCTTAAATGGCGAAGAGACCCAGTACTTC	CASSLNGEETQYF
TRBD2	many	TRBV20-1	TRBJ2-1	TGCAGTGCTAGAGTGGCTAGCGGGAGGGCCTACAATGAGCAGTTCTTC	CSARVASGRAYNEQFF
.	many	TRBV7-2	TRBJ1-5	TGTGCCAGCAGCTTGGAACCCAATCAGCCCCAGCATTTT	CASSLEPNQPQHF
TRBD1	many	TRBV2	TRBJ1-2	TGTGCCAGCAGTCAGGACAGGGCCTATGGCTACACCTTC	CASSQDRAYGYTF